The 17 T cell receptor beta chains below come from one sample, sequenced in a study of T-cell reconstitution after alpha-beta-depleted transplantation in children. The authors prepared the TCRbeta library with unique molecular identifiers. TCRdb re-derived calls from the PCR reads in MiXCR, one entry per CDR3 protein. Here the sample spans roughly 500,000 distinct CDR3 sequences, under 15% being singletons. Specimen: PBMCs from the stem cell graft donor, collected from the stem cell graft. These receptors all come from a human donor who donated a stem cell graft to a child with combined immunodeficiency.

The CDR3 coding sequence is TGTGCCAGCAGTCTTCTAGCGGGACCGAGTACGCAGTATTTT. This sequence encodes CASSLLAGPSTQYF. V is TRBV12-3 or TRBV12-4 and J is TRBJ2-3; 9 bases line up with TRBD2. Trimming cost V 5 bases and J 8 bases; bases outside gene matches: 8. The CDR3 extends over 14 amino acids.

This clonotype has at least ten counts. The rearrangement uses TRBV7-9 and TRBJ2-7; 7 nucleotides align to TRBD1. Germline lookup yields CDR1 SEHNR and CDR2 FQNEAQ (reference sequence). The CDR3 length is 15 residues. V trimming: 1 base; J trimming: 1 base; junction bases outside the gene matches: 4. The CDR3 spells CASSLVQGNSYEQYF. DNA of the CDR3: TGTGCCAGCAGCTTAGTACAGGGGAATTCCTACGAGCAGTACTTC.

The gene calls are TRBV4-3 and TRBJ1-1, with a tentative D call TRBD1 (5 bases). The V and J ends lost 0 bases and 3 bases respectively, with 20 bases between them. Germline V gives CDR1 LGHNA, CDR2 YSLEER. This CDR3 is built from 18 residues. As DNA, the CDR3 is TGCGCCAGCAGCCAAGATCGGGGGTGGGCCAGCGTGGACACTGAAGCTTTCTTT. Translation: CASSQDRGWASVDTEAFF.

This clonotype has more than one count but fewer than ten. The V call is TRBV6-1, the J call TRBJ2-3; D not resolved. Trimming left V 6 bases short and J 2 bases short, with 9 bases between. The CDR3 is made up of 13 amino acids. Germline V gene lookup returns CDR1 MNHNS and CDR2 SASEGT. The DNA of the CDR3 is TGTGCCAGCAGGACCCCCCACACAGATACGCAGTATTTT. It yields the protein CASRTPHTDTQYF.

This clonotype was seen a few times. The CDR3, as DNA: TGTGCCAGCAGCCATACAGGCCCCCAAGAGACCCAGTACTTC. The encoded protein is CASSHTGPQETQYF. V and J are TRBV4-2 and TRBJ2-5, with D maybe TRBD1 (5 bases). The CDR3 runs 14 residues. Germline V gene data show CDR1 as LGHNA and CDR2 as YNFKEQ. The germline V and J ends were trimmed by 3 bases and 1 base, with 9 bases remaining between them.

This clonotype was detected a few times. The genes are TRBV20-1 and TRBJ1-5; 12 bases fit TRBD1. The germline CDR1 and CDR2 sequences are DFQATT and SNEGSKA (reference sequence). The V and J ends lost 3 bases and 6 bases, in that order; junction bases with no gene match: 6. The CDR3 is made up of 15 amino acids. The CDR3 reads CSASGSGQGAQPQHF. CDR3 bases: TGCAGTGCTAGCGGATCGGGACAGGGGGCTCAGCCCCAGCATTTT.

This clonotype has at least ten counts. The chain's CDR3 is CASSVSGGALDTQYF. For the CDR3, the DNA is TGTGCCAGCAGCGTTAGCGGGGGGGCCCTCGATACGCAGTATTTT. This chain connects TRBV7-9 to TRBJ2-3, with 11 bases lining up with TRBD2. This CDR3 contains 15 residues. Germline lookup yields CDR1 SEHNR and CDR2 FQNEAQ (reference sequence). Trimming removed 5 bases from V and 6 bases from J; junction bases left unmatched: 7. Full variable domain (outside the CDR3, taken from reference TRBV7-9 and TRBJ2-3): DTGVSQNPRHKITKRGQNVTFRCDPISEHNRLYWYRQTLGQGPEFLTYFQNEAQLEKSRLLSDRFSAERPKGSFSTLEIQRTEQGDSAMYLCASSVSGGALDTQYFGPGTRLTVL.

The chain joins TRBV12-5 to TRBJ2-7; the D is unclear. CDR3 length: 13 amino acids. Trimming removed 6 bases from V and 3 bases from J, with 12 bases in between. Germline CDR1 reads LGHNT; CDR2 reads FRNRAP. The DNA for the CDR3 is TGTGCTAGTGGGCGCCTTATTATCTACGAGCAGTACTTC. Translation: CASGRLIIYEQYF.

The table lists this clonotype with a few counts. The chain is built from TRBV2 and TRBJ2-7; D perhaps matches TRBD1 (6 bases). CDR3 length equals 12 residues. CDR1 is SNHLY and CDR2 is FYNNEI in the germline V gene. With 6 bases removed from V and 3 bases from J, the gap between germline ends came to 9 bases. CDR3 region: CASSNRVYEQYF. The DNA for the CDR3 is TGTGCCAGCAGCAACAGGGTCTACGAGCAGTACTTC.

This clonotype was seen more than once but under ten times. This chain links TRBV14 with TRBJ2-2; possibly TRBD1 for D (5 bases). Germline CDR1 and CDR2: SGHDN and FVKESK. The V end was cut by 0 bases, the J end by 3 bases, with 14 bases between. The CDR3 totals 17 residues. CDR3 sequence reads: CASSQEIGAGYTGELFF. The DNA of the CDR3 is TGTGCCAGCAGCCAAGAAATAGGGGCAGGGTACACCGGGGAGCTGTTTTTT.

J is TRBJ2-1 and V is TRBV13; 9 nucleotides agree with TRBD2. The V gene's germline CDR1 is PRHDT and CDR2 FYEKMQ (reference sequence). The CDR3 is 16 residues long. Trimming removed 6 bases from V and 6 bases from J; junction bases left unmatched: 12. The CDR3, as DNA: TGTGCCAGCAGATCTAGGCGCGGGGGGGTTTTCAATGAGCAGTTCTTC. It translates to CASRSRRGGVFNEQFF.

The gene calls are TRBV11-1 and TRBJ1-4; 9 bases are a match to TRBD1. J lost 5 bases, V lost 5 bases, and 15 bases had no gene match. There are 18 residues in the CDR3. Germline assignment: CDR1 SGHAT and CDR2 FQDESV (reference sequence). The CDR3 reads CASSVGAWTGTGNEKLFF. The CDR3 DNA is TGTGCCAGCAGCGTTGGAGCTTGGACCGGGACAGGGAATGAAAAACTGTTTTTT.

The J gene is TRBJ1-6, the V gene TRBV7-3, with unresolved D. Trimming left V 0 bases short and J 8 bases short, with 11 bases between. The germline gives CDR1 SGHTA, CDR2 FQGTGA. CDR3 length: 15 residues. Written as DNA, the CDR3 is TGTGCCAGCAGCTTAACACAGAACAAAGATTCACCCCTCCACTTT. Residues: CASSLTQNKDSPLHF. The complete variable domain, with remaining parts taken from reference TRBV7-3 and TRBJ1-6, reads GAGVSQTPSNKVTEKGKYVELRCDPISGHTALYWYRQSLGQGPEFLIYFQGTGAADDSGLPNDRFFAVRPEGSVSTLKIQRTERGDSAVYLCASSLTQNKDSPLHFGNGTRLTVT.

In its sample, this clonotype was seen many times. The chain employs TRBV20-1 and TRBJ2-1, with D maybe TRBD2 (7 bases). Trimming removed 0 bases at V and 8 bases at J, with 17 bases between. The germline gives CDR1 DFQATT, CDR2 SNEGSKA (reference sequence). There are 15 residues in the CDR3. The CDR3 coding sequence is TGCAGTGCTAGAGATGTGAGGGAGGGGGTTCATGAGCAGTTCTTC. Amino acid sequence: CSARDVREGVHEQFF.

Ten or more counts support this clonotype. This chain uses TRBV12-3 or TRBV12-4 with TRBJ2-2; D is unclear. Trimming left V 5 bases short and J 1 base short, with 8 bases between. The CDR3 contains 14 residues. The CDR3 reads CASSQSLNTGELFF. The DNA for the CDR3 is TGTGCCAGCAGTCAGAGTCTGAACACCGGGGAGCTGTTTTTT.

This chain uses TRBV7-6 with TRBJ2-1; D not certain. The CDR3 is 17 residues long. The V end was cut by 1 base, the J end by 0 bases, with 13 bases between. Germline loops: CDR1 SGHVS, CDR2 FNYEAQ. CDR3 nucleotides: TGTGCCAGCAGCTTAGTCTTAGCCCGAAGCTCCTACAATGAGCAGTTCTTC. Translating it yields CASSLVLARSSYNEQFF.

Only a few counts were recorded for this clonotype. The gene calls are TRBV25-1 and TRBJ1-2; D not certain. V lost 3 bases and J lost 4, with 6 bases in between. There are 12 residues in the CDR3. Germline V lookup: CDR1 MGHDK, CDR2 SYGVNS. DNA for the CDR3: TGTGCCAGCAGTGACCCCGGCTATGGCTACACCTTC. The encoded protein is CASSDPGYGYTF.